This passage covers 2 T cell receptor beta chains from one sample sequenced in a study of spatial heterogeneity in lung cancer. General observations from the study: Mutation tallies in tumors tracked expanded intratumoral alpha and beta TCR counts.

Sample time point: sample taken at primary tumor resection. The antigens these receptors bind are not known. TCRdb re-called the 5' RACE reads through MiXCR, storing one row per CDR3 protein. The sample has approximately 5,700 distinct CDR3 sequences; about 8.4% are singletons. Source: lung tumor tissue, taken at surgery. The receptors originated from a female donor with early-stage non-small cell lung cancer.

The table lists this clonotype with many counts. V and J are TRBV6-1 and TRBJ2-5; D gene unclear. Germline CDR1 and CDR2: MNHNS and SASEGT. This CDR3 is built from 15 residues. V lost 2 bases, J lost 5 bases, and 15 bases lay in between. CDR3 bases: TGTGCCAGCAGTGAAAATCGGCTTAGCCAGGAGACCCAGTACTTC. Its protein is CASSENRLSQETQYF.

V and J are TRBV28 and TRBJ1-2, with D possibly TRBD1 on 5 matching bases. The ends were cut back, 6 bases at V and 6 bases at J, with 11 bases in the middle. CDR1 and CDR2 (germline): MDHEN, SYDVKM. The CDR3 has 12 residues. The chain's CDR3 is CASSFKGHGYTF. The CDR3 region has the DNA TGTGCCAGCAGCTTTAAGGGGCATGGCTACACCTTC.